This T cell receptor (beta chain) stems from a study of T cells expressing NK-cell markers. Study background: Seven HCMV-seropositive donors and one seronegative donor made up the eight sequenced donors.

Broader study findings: Specificity for HCMV among expanded NKG2C+ T cell clones was not established. Over 5 donors showed dominant NKG2C+ clonotypes comprising roughly 1.0-7.5% of their CD8+ T cells.

The authors generated TCR beta cDNA through 5'RACE template switching with UMIs. Using the 5' RACE reads, TCRdb records one entry per CDR3 protein without DNA. The data show roughly 390,000 distinct CDR3 sequences, and the top ten clones hold about 10%. Regarding this clonotype: Its antigen is currently unknown.

The CDR3 consists of 15 residues. Sequencing used blood T cells: a sorted CD56 or NKG2C T cell subset, CD4+ or CD8+ T cells, or bulk PBMC T cells (not recorded which). The source of this sequence is a woman between 50 and 59 years old in good health. J is TRBJ2-3 and V is TRBV12-3 or TRBV12-4; TCRdb reports TRBD1, a call that lacks DNA to check it against. CDR3 amino acids: CASSPVGGFTDTQYF.